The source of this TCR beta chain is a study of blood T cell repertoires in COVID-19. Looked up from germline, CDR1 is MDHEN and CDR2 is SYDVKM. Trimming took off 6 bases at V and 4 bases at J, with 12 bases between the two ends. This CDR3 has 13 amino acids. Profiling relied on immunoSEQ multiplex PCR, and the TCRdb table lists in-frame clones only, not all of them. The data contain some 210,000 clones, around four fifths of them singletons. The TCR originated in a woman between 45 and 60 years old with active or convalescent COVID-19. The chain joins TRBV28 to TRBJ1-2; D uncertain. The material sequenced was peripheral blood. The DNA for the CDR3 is TGTGCCAGCAGCTCCAGCGGTGGCTATGGCTACACCTTC. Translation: CASSSSGGYGYTF.